This TCR beta chain was profiled in a study of CD8+ T cells in alopecia areata (dated by TCRdb to 2016 to 2019). Study-wide context: Treated patients were enrolled in an open-label pilot trial of oral tofacitinib, 5 to 10 mg twice daily, for moderate-to-severe alopecia areata. Human TCRbeta sequencing covered scalp tissue and sorted CD4+ and CD8+ peripheral blood T cells from patchy and totalis/universalis alopecia areata patients and healthy controls. RNA was extracted with the PAXgene miRNA kit for fixed scalp, the miRNeasy kit for PBMCs, and the RNeasy kit for mouse skin. Scalp clonality was compared across normal scalp (n=4), patchy alopecia areata scalp (n=8), and alopecia totalis/universalis scalp (n=8). For the treated patients, the SALT score, which quantifies what percentage of scalp surface area is affected, served as the measure of disease severity. To study T cell clonal expansion in alopecia areata, the researchers applied high-throughput TCRbeta sequencing to both the C3H/HeJ mouse model and human patients. Biopsies were taken from tofacitinib-treated patients at baseline and at 4 and 24 weeks of treatment, and a later scalp biopsy was taken in several of the tofacitinib-treated patients. TCRbeta CDR3 regions were amplified by immunoSEQ multiplex PCR using 35 Vbeta forward and 13 Jbeta reverse primers. Tofacitinib was given for 6 to 18 months, followed by 6 months of follow-up off drug to assess delayed response and recurrence. What the study reported, not specific to this receptor: Scalp TCR repertoire analysis is complicated because resident alphabeta T cells in normal human skin are also sequenced, whereas mouse skin is dominated by gammadelta T cells. Higher clonality and more expanded CD8+ clones were observed in lesional scalp than in normal scalp, particularly in alopecia totalis/universalis, a finding suggestive of antigenic drive. TCR sequences shared between patients were less clear than in mice, possibly partly because of HLA diversity in the patient population. During tofacitinib treatment, many expanded lesional clones stuck around in both scalp and blood, and this persistence may partly explain why relapse happens after treatment is stopped. Scalp clonality and the number of expanded CD8+ clones among the top 100 scalp clones were significantly decreased by tofacitinib. Because the treated cohort was small and had just a single nonresponder, larger studies are needed to establish links between baseline CD8+ expansion and response.

The treatment or condition label of this sample denotes: oral pan-JAK inhibitor, 5-10 mg twice daily. Lesional scalp punch biopsies and peripheral blood were obtained from alopecia areata patients. PBMCs were isolated by density centrifugation and stained for CD3, CD4 and CD8, after which CD4+ and CD8+ T cells were sorted on a FACSAria. Worth noting for this clone: It lacks a known antigen. No base qualities exist here, and no much larger clone lies one base off it.

The library was made by the immunoSEQ multiplex PCR assay. For TCR sequencing, RNA was extracted from every sample and reverse transcribed into cDNA to serve as template. First-strand cDNA was synthesized with SuperScript III using a 2:1 mix of oligo-dT and random hexamers. A synthetic immune receptor repertoire was used to measure amplification bias, and any remaining bias was corrected computationally. The original methods were these. Raw reads were preprocessed for error removal, and CDR3 was defined according to IMGT conventions as running from the conserved cysteine to phenylalanine. Clonality was calculated as 1 minus Shannon entropy normalized by log2 of the number of productive unique TCRs. Whether scalp clones were CD4 or CD8 was inferred by matching scalp TCRbeta sequences against CD4 and CD8 repertoires sorted from blood. Not all clones reach the TCRdb copy of this immuneACCESS table, which keeps in-frame sequences only. Checked studies attribute under half of the gap to unresolved V genes and leave the rest unexplained. V, J and clone size are taken as reported in that table, and D and trimming were inferred from the DNA itself. The sample table records 95,000 to 100,000 clones; just under 60% of these occur just once. The ten top clones hold over 15% of the sample.

The trim is 2 bases for V and 5 bases for J, with a gap of 16 bases between the germline ends. Spanning cysteine to phenylalanine, the CDR3 consists of 15 amino acids. Just the 45-base CDR3 DNA is kept, in frame starting at base 1. The germline V gene encodes CDR1 SEHNR and CDR2 FQNEAQ (reference sequence). The starting material was CD8+ T cells sorted from blood, obtained between weeks 55 and 65, from a patient treated with tofacitinib. The sequence is built from TRBV7-9 and TRBJ2-7; the D gene identity is not certain. The receptor comes from a human donor with alopecia areata. The CDR3 region has the sequence CASSLSGRNDNEQYF. In nucleotide form, the sequence is TGTGCCAGCAGCTTATCGGGCCGGAATGATAACGAGCAGTACTTC. Supplemented by the reference TRBV7-9 and TRBJ2-7 proteins around the CDR3, the complete variable domain is DTGVSQNPRHKITKRGQNVTFRCDPISEHNRLYWYRQTLGQGPEFLTYFQNEAQLEKSRLLSDRFSAERPKGSFSTLEIQRTEQGDSAMYLCASSLSGRNDNEQYFGPGTRLTVT.